This is a list of T cell receptor beta chains from one sample in a study of blood T cell repertoires in COVID-19. Clones were read by immunoSEQ multiplex PCR, and TCRdb kept only the in-frame ones, dropping some. The sample lists 85,000 or so clones; about 95% were seen once. Sequences were obtained from peripheral blood. The receptors shown here come from a human donor with active COVID-19. The donor label of this sample is uncertain. Both conserved end residues are part of each CDR3. Fields, in order: V gene, J gene, D gene, clone size, CDR3 DNA, CDR3 protein. The D gene is left open where the match is weak. Not all rows give a size; the values are once, few, many and, for expanded clones, a class.

v_gene: TRBV5-4
j_gene: TRBJ2-2
d_gene: TRBD2
abundance: -
CDR3nt: TGTGCCAGCAGCTTGCTGGCTAGCGGGAGGGCCCGGGCCGGGGAGCTGTTTTTT
CDR3aa: CASSLLASGRARAGELFF

v_gene: TRBV5-1
j_gene: TRBJ2-2
d_gene: TRBD1
abundance: -
CDR3nt: TGCGCCAGCAGCCTTACAGGGGGCCAGAACACCGGGGAGCTGTTTTTT
CDR3aa: CASSLTGGQNTGELFF

v_gene: TRBV15
j_gene: TRBJ2-5
d_gene: -
abundance: -
CDR3nt: TGTGCCACCAGCAGAACCCCGGGCGGGGTCGGCCAAGAGACCCAGTACTTC
CDR3aa: CATSRTPGGVGQETQYF

v_gene: TRBV28
j_gene: TRBJ2-1
d_gene: TRBD2
abundance: -
CDR3nt: TGTGCCAGCAGTCCACCGGGACTAGCGGGAGGGCCCTGGGACGAGCAGTTCTTC
CDR3aa: CASSPPGLAGGPWDEQFF

v_gene: TRBV13
j_gene: TRBJ1-2
d_gene: -
abundance: -
CDR3nt: TGTGCCAGCAGCCGTCAGGGTTCCGTGACCTTC
CDR3aa: CASSRQGSVTF

v_gene: TRBV4-2
j_gene: TRBJ1-2
d_gene: -
abundance: -
CDR3nt: TGTGCCAGCAGCCAAGCTACAGGGTTGGCGGGCTACACCTTC
CDR3aa: CASSQATGLAGYTF

v_gene: TRBV9
j_gene: TRBJ2-5
d_gene: -
abundance: -
CDR3nt: TGTGCCAGCAGCGTAGCTACCGGTGGACAGCAAGAGACCCAGTACTTC
CDR3aa: CASSVATGGQQETQYF

v_gene: TRBV28
j_gene: TRBJ2-5
d_gene: TRBD2
abundance: once
CDR3nt: TGTGCCAGCAATTGGTCATGGCGGGAGCGGTCAGAGACCCAGTACTTC
CDR3aa: CASNWSWRERSETQYF

v_gene: TRBV13
j_gene: TRBJ2-1
d_gene: -
abundance: -
CDR3nt: TGTGCCAGCGGACTCAGCCCCTCCTACAATGAGCAGTTCTTC
CDR3aa: CASGLSPSYNEQFF

v_gene: TRBV5-4
j_gene: TRBJ2-7
d_gene: -
abundance: -
CDR3nt: TGTGCCAGCACCCCCCATTACGAGCAGTACTTC
CDR3aa: CASTPHYEQYF

v_gene: TRBV28
j_gene: TRBJ2-1
d_gene: TRBD2
abundance: -
CDR3nt: TGTGCCACCCGATCGGGGACTAGCGGGAGAGGGACAAACAATGAGCAGTTCTTC
CDR3aa: CATRSGTSGRGTNNEQFF

v_gene: TRBV6-5
j_gene: TRBJ2-5
d_gene: TRBD1
abundance: -
CDR3nt: TGTGCCAGCAGAACAGGGGGTGGGCAAGAGACCCAGTACTTC
CDR3aa: CASRTGGGQETQYF

v_gene: TRBV19
j_gene: TRBJ1-2
d_gene: TRBD1
abundance: -
CDR3nt: TGTGCCAGTAGTACGAAGGACAGGTCCTCCGGCTACACCTTC
CDR3aa: CASSTKDRSSGYTF

v_gene: TRBV5-6
j_gene: TRBJ2-7
d_gene: TRBD1
abundance: -
CDR3nt: TGTGCCAGCAGCATAACGGGACAGGGCTACGAGCAGTACTTC
CDR3aa: CASSITGQGYEQYF

v_gene: TRBV28
j_gene: TRBJ1-6
d_gene: TRBD1
abundance: -
CDR3nt: TGTGCCAGCACCCAACTCGGCAGGGGGGCGCATAATTCACCCCTCCACTTT
CDR3aa: CASTQLGRGAHNSPLHF

v_gene: TRBV3-1/TRBV3-2
j_gene: TRBJ1-3
d_gene: TRBD1
abundance: -
CDR3nt: TGTGCCAGCAGCCTGACAGGGACCGGAAACACCATATATTTT
CDR3aa: CASSLTGTGNTIYF

v_gene: TRBV11-2
j_gene: TRBJ2-7
d_gene: -
abundance: -
CDR3nt: TGTGCCAGCAGTAGGGGAGGGGGCGAGCAGTACTTC
CDR3aa: CASSRGGGEQYF

v_gene: TRBV5-1
j_gene: TRBJ2-5
d_gene: TRBD1
abundance: once
CDR3nt: TGCGCCAGCAGCTCTACCCCGACAGGGGGCGATGAGACCCAGTACTTC
CDR3aa: CASSSTPTGGDETQYF

v_gene: TRBV15
j_gene: TRBJ2-1
d_gene: TRBD2
abundance: -
CDR3nt: TGTGCCACCAGCAGAGATTTTAGCGGGAGCTCCTACAATGAGCAGTTCTTC
CDR3aa: CATSRDFSGSSYNEQFF

v_gene: TRBV28
j_gene: TRBJ1-2
d_gene: -
abundance: -
CDR3nt: TGTGCCAGCAGTTTCCCAGGGAGGGGTGGCTACACCTTC
CDR3aa: CASSFPGRGGYTF

v_gene: TRBV4-3
j_gene: TRBJ2-2
d_gene: -
abundance: -
CDR3nt: TGCGCCAGCAGCCCTCGGAGCCTCAGCGACACCGGGGAGCTGTTTTTT
CDR3aa: CASSPRSLSDTGELFF

v_gene: TRBV18
j_gene: TRBJ2-7
d_gene: -
abundance: -
CDR3nt: TGTGCCAGCTCCCAAACGACGGACACCTCCTACGAGCAGTACTTC
CDR3aa: CASSQTTDTSYEQYF

v_gene: TRBV18
j_gene: TRBJ1-5
d_gene: -
abundance: -
CDR3nt: TGTGCCAGCTCACCAAATGCGCGGCGGAACAATCAGCCCCAGCATTTT
CDR3aa: CASSPNARRNNQPQHF

v_gene: TRBV5-1
j_gene: TRBJ1-6
d_gene: TRBD1
abundance: once
CDR3nt: TGCGCCAGCAGCGTGGGACAGGGATCATTACCCCTCCACTTT
CDR3aa: CASSVGQGSLPLHF

v_gene: TRBV19
j_gene: TRBJ2-7
d_gene: TRBD1
abundance: -
CDR3nt: TGTGCCAGTAATACGGGACAGGTCCCCGCCTACGAGCAGTACTTC
CDR3aa: CASNTGQVPAYEQYF

v_gene: TRBV7-9
j_gene: TRBJ1-4
d_gene: -
abundance: -
CDR3nt: TGTGCCAGCAGCTTAATTCTACAGGTCGCGGAAAAACTGTTTTTT
CDR3aa: CASSLILQVAEKLFF

v_gene: TRBV10-3
j_gene: TRBJ2-3
d_gene: -
abundance: -
CDR3nt: TGTGCCATCAGATTCGACAGCACCACAGATACGCAGTATTTT
CDR3aa: CAIRFDSTTDTQYF

v_gene: TRBV14
j_gene: TRBJ2-7
d_gene: -
abundance: -
CDR3nt: TGTGCCAGCAGCCAAACTCCGGTCTCGAGGCAGTACTTC
CDR3aa: CASSQTPVSRQYF

v_gene: TRBV4-2
j_gene: TRBJ2-7
d_gene: -
abundance: -
CDR3nt: TGTGCCAGCAGCCAAGCCTCACAGGGCCCCTACGAGCAGTACTTC
CDR3aa: CASSQASQGPYEQYF

v_gene: TRBV27
j_gene: TRBJ1-4
d_gene: TRBD1
abundance: -
CDR3nt: TGTGCCAGCTCCGGACAGGGCAATGAAAAACTGTTTTTT
CDR3aa: CASSGQGNEKLFF

v_gene: TRBV11-3
j_gene: TRBJ1-4
d_gene: -
abundance: -
CDR3nt: TGTGCCAGCAGCTCGCCGGGACTCCCTAATGAAAAACTGTTTTTT
CDR3aa: CASSSPGLPNEKLFF

v_gene: TRBV7-2
j_gene: TRBJ2-3
d_gene: -
abundance: -
CDR3nt: TGTGCCAGCAGCTTTTGGGGGCGCCCCCCGGGAGATACGCAGTATTTT
CDR3aa: CASSFWGRPPGDTQYF

v_gene: TRBV5-1
j_gene: TRBJ2-7
d_gene: TRBD1
abundance: -
CDR3nt: TGCGCCAGCTCAACAGGGGAGACCTACGAGCAGTACTTC
CDR3aa: CASSTGETYEQYF

v_gene: TRBV29-1
j_gene: TRBJ2-7
d_gene: TRBD2
abundance: once
CDR3nt: TGCAGCGTTGTTCCCATGTCTAGCGGCTACGAGCAGTACTTC
CDR3aa: CSVVPMSSGYEQYF

v_gene: TRBV6-5
j_gene: TRBJ2-2
d_gene: TRBD2
abundance: -
CDR3nt: TGTGCCAGCAGTTACCCAGCGGGAGTCGGGGAGCTGTTTTTT
CDR3aa: CASSYPAGVGELFF

v_gene: TRBV19
j_gene: TRBJ2-7
d_gene: TRBD1
abundance: -
CDR3nt: TGTGCCAGTAGTCCCGGGACAGGGTTTTCCTACGAGCAGTACTTC
CDR3aa: CASSPGTGFSYEQYF

v_gene: TRBV5-1
j_gene: TRBJ2-3
d_gene: TRBD1
abundance: -
CDR3nt: TGCGCCAGCAGCTTTGGGGACAGGGGAGCAGATACGCAGTATTTT
CDR3aa: CASSFGDRGADTQYF

v_gene: TRBV9
j_gene: TRBJ1-1
d_gene: -
abundance: -
CDR3nt: TGTGCCAGCAGCGCCGCCAGGGGACCGAACACTGAAGCTTTCTTT
CDR3aa: CASSAARGPNTEAFF

v_gene: TRBV7-2
j_gene: TRBJ2-2
d_gene: -
abundance: -
CDR3nt: TGTGCCAGCAGCTTAGAAGGGGTCACCGGGGAGCTGTTTTTT
CDR3aa: CASSLEGVTGELFF

v_gene: TRBV4-2
j_gene: TRBJ2-1
d_gene: TRBD2
abundance: -
CDR3nt: TGTGCCAGCAGCCAAGCTCGAGCGGGGGGTTACAATGAGCAGTTCTTC
CDR3aa: CASSQARAGGYNEQFF

v_gene: TRBV6-1
j_gene: TRBJ1-5
d_gene: -
abundance: -
CDR3nt: TGTGCCAGCAGTGAAGACAGGGATCAGCCCCAGCATTTT
CDR3aa: CASSEDRDQPQHF

v_gene: TRBV6-2/TRBV6-3
j_gene: TRBJ2-1
d_gene: TRBD1
abundance: -
CDR3nt: TGTGCCAGCAGTTACTCTTCCGGGACAGTGAGATCTATGTACAATGAGCAGTTCTTC
CDR3aa: CASSYSSGTVRSMYNEQFF

v_gene: TRBV7-2
j_gene: TRBJ1-5
d_gene: -
abundance: -
CDR3nt: TGTGCCAGCAGGGCAGAAAATAGCAATCAGCCCCAGCATTTT
CDR3aa: CASRAENSNQPQHF

v_gene: TRBV3-1/TRBV3-2
j_gene: TRBJ1-5
d_gene: TRBD1
abundance: few
CDR3nt: TGTGCCAGCAGCACTAACAGGGGGCATCAGCCCCAGCATTTT
CDR3aa: CASSTNRGHQPQHF

v_gene: TRBV11-3
j_gene: TRBJ1-5
d_gene: -
abundance: -
CDR3nt: TGTGCCAGCAGCTTAGATTCCGGAGTGAATCAGCCCCAGCATTTT
CDR3aa: CASSLDSGVNQPQHF

v_gene: TRBV5-1
j_gene: TRBJ1-1
d_gene: -
abundance: -
CDR3nt: TGCGCCAGCAGCTCGGAGTTGGGTATGACTGAAGCTTTCTTT
CDR3aa: CASSSELGMTEAFF

v_gene: TRBV6-4
j_gene: TRBJ1-5
d_gene: TRBD1
abundance: -
CDR3nt: TGTGCCAGCAGTGTGGACAGGTATCAGCCCCAGCATTTT
CDR3aa: CASSVDRYQPQHF

v_gene: TRBV19
j_gene: TRBJ1-2
d_gene: TRBD1
abundance: -
CDR3nt: TGTGCCAGTAGTAGGGACAGGGGAATGAACTATGGCTACACCTTC
CDR3aa: CASSRDRGMNYGYTF

v_gene: TRBV7-9
j_gene: TRBJ2-7
d_gene: -
abundance: -
CDR3nt: TGTGCCAGCAGCTTAACGTCTAGCGTCTACGAGCAGTACTTC
CDR3aa: CASSLTSSVYEQYF

v_gene: TRBV25-1
j_gene: TRBJ1-2
d_gene: TRBD1
abundance: -
CDR3nt: TGTGCCACTCCGGACAGGGGCTGTGGCTACACCTTC
CDR3aa: CATPDRGCGYTF

v_gene: TRBV11-2
j_gene: TRBJ1-3
d_gene: -
abundance: -
CDR3nt: TGTGCCAGCAGCTTCGGGCAGGGGATGAGAGACACCATATATTTT
CDR3aa: CASSFGQGMRDTIYF

v_gene: TRBV11-3
j_gene: TRBJ1-2
d_gene: TRBD1
abundance: -
CDR3nt: TGTGCCAGCAGCTTACAGACAGGGGAGTCTGAGTACACCTTC
CDR3aa: CASSLQTGESEYTF

v_gene: TRBV6-6
j_gene: TRBJ2-5
d_gene: -
abundance: -
CDR3nt: TGTGCCAGCAGTTACGGACAGGAGGGGGAGACCCAGTACTTC
CDR3aa: CASSYGQEGETQYF

v_gene: TRBV24-1
j_gene: TRBJ2-4
d_gene: TRBD1
abundance: -
CDR3nt: TGTGCCACCAGTGATCGCACAGGGGCAAACATTCAGTACTTC
CDR3aa: CATSDRTGANIQYF

v_gene: TRBV2
j_gene: TRBJ2-2
d_gene: -
abundance: -
CDR3nt: TGTGCCAGCAGAATGGGGGCTGCCGGGGAGCTGTTTTTT
CDR3aa: CASRMGAAGELFF

v_gene: TRBV7-9
j_gene: TRBJ1-1
d_gene: -
abundance: -
CDR3nt: TGTGCCAGCAGTTCCCGTTGGGCAGGGTTGGGCATGAACACTGAAGCTTTCTTT
CDR3aa: CASSSRWAGLGMNTEAFF

v_gene: TRBV19
j_gene: TRBJ2-5
d_gene: TRBD2
abundance: -
CDR3nt: TGTGCCAGTAGTAGACTAGCGGAAGAAGAGACCCAGTACTTC
CDR3aa: CASSRLAEEETQYF